This T cell receptor (beta chain) was captured in a study of T cells after somatic rescue of genetic block. Trimming took 5 bases from V and 0 from J; bases not matched to a gene: 4. Per the germline V gene, CDR1 is MNHEY and CDR2 is SMNVEV (reference sequence). The CDR3 has 14 residues. The assay was immunoSEQ multiplex PCR, and TCRdb's table has in-frame clones only and misses some. The repertoire holds around 50,000 clones, with approximately 96% as singletons. Sequenced input: peripheral blood mononuclear cells (PBMCs). The sequence derives from a child under two years old. The chain uses TRBV27 and TRBJ2-7, with 7 bases identical to TRBD2. The CDR3 reads CASSQAGSSYEQYF. CDR3 DNA: TGTGCCAGCAGTCAAGCGGGGAGCTCCTACGAGCAGTACTTC.